This TCR beta chain was sequenced during a study of cytomegalovirus exposure and HLA in healthy donors. PCR involved 60 Vbeta and 13 Jbeta primers. TCRdb keeps only in-frame clones here, not all; method: immunoSEQ multiplex PCR. The sample lists approximately 160,000 clones, 60% to 75% occurring once. This CDR3 has 19 residues. The germline V gene has CDR1 SSHAT and CDR2 FNYEAQ (reference sequence). Trimming took 5 bases from V and 8 from J, leaving 33 bases between them. This receptor was identified in a woman aged 45-60 years in good health and CMV-seropositive. The chain carries TRBV7-7 and TRBJ1-2; no firm D call. Sequencing was performed on PBMCs. The CDR3 coding sequence is TGTGCCAGCAGCCCGACGAGCGAATACCTGCGCGCATTAATGTGGGGCTACACCTTC. It yields the protein CASSPTSEYLRALMWGYTF.